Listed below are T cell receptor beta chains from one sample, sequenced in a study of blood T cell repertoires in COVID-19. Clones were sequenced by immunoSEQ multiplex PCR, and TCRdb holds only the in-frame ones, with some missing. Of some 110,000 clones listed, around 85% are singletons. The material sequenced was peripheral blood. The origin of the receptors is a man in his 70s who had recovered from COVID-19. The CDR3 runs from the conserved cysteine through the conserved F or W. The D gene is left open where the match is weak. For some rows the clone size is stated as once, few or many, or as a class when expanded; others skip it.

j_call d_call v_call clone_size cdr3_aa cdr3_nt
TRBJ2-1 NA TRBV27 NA CASSFGRVTYNEQFF TGTGCCAGCAGTTTCGGTCGAGTCACCTACAATGAGCAGTTCTTC
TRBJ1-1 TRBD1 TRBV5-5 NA CASSYDHRGNTEAFF TGTGCCAGCAGCTACGACCACAGGGGGAACACTGAAGCTTTCTTT
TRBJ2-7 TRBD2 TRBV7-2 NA CASSLVAGGEGAYEQYF TGTGCCAGCAGCTTAGTTGCGGGAGGTGAAGGGGCCTACGAGCAGTACTTC
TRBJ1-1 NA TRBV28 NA CASSFQLSGTEAFF TGTGCCAGCAGTTTCCAGTTGTCGGGCACTGAAGCTTTCTTT
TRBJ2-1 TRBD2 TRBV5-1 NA CASSTGLADSYNEQFF TGCGCCAGCAGCACAGGACTAGCGGACTCCTACAATGAGCAGTTCTTC
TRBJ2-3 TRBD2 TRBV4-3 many CASSQGRREGRRDTQYF TGCGCCAGCAGCCAAGGGCGACGGGAGGGCCGGAGAGATACGCAGTATTTT
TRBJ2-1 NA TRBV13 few CASSTRSGYEQFF TGTGCCAGCAGCACCAGGTCAGGCTATGAGCAGTTCTTC
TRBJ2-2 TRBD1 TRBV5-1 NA CASRSGTGDTGELFF TGCGCCAGCAGGTCCGGGACAGGAGACACCGGGGAGCTGTTTTTT
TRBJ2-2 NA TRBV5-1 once CASSLAGVDTGELFF TGCGCCAGCAGCTTGGCGGGAGTCGACACCGGGGAGCTGTTTTTT
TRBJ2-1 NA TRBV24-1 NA CATSGRGYSSYNEQFF TGTGCCACCAGTGGTCGCGGGTACAGCTCCTACAATGAGCAGTTCTTC
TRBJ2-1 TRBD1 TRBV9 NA CASSWRDRGFEQFF TGTGCCAGCAGCTGGCGGGACAGGGGTTTTGAGCAGTTCTTC
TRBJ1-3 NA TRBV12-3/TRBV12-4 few CASSADRGNTIYF TGTGCCAGCAGTGCCGACAGGGGAAACACCATATATTTT
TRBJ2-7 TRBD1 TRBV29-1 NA CSVVGQGAGEQYF TGCAGCGTTGTGGGACAGGGGGCGGGAGAGCAGTACTTC
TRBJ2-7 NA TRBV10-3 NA CAIKPTGPYEQYF TGTGCCATTAAGCCGACAGGTCCCTACGAGCAGTACTTC
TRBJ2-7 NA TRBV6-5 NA CASSSMTYEQYF TGTGCCAGCAGTTCTATGACCTACGAGCAGTACTTC
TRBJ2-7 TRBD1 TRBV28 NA CASSQTTGIYEQYF TGTGCCAGCAGTCAAACGACAGGGATCTACGAGCAGTACTTC
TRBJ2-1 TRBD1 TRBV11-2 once CASSSVQGVDEQFF TGTGCCAGCAGCTCAGTTCAGGGGGTCGATGAGCAGTTCTTC
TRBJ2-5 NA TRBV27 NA CASSFHGRDSQETQYF TGTGCCAGCAGTTTCCACGGGCGGGACTCCCAAGAGACCCAGTACTTC
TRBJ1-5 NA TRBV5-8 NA CASSLANGYPQHF TGTGCCAGCAGCTTGGCAAACGGGTATCCCCAGCATTTT
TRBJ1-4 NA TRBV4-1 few CASSQGRATNEKLFF TGCGCCAGCAGCCAAGGCCGAGCAACTAATGAAAAACTGTTTTTT
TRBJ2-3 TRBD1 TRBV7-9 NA CASSLGDRVTDTQYF TGTGCCAGCAGCTTAGGGGACAGGGTCACAGATACGCAGTATTTT
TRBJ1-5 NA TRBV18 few CASSTPGEPQHF TGTGCCAGCTCGACCCCCGGAGAGCCCCAGCATTTT
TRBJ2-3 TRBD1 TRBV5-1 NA CASSPGQGTSTDTQYF TGCGCCAGCAGCCCGGGACAGGGCACTAGCACAGATACGCAGTATTTT
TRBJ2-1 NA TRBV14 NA CASSQVDYILRGEQFF TGTGCCAGCAGCCAAGTAGATTACATCCTACGGGGTGAGCAGTTCTTC
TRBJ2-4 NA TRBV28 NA CASSLAGAPKNIQYF TGTGCCAGCAGTTTAGCAGGGGCGCCCAAAAACATTCAGTACTTC
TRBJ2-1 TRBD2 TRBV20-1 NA CSASPGGLANGHEQFF TGCAGTGCTAGTCCCGGGGGACTAGCGAACGGCCATGAGCAGTTCTTC
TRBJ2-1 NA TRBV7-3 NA CASSLTGYGSNEQFF TGTGCCAGCAGCTTGACGGGGTACGGGAGTAATGAGCAGTTCTTC
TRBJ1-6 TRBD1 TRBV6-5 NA CASSWQGGPYNSPLHF TGTGCCAGCAGTTGGCAGGGGGGACCGTATAATTCACCCCTCCACTTT
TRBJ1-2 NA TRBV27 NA CASTRDLGSGYTF TGTGCCAGCACCAGGGACCTCGGGAGTGGCTACACCTTC
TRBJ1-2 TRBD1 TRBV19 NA CASRSLQGALGYTF TGTGCCAGTAGATCCCTCCAGGGGGCCCTCGGCTACACCTTC
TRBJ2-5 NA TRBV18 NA CASSRDRQETQYF TGTGCCAGCTCGCGCGACAGACAAGAGACCCAGTACTTC
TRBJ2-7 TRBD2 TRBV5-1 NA CASSFGLAEVYEQYF TGCGCCAGCAGCTTCGGACTAGCGGAAGTCTACGAGCAGTACTTC
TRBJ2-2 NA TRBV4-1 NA CASSQGGYTGELFF TGCGCCAGCAGCCAGGGGGGTTACACCGGGGAGCTGTTTTTT
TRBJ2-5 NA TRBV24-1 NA CATSPPVQVNKKETQYF TGTGCCACCAGCCCTCCTGTACAGGTTAACAAGAAAGAGACCCAGTACTTC
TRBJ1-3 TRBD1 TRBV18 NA CASSPIGQGTGNTIYF TGTGCCAGCTCACCAATTGGACAGGGGACTGGAAACACCATATATTTT